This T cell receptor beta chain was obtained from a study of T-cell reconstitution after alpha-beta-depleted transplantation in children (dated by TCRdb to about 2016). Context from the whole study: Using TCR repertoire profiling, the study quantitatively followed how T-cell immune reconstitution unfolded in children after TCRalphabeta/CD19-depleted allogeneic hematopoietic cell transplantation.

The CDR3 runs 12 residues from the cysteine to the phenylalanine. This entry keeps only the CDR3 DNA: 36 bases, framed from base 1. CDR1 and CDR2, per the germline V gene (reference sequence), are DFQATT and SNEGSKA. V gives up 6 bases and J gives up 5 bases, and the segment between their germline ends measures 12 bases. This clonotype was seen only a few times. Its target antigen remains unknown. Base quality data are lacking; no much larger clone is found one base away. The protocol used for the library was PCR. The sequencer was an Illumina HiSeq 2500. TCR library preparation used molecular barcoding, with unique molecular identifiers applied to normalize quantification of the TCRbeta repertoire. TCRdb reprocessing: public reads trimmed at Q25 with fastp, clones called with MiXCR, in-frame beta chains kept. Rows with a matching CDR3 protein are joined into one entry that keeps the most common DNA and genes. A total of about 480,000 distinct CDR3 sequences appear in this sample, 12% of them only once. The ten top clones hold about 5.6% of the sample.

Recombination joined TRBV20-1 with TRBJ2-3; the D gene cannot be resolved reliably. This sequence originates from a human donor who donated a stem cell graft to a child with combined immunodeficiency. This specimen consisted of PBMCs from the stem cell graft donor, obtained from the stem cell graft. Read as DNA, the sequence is TGCAGTGCGAAGTCCCTGTTAGATACGCAGTATTTT. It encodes CSAKSLLDTQYF.